These 10 T cell receptor beta chains were sequenced from one sample in a study of T cells in Graves' hyperthyroidism and ophthalmopathy. Researchers amplified the TCR beta CDR3 regions from RNA transcripts. TCR CDR3 regions were first amplified by RT-PCR with HTBI primers. In TCRdb, the multiplex PCR reads were re-called with MiXCR into one record per CDR3 protein. The table shows fewer than 500,000 distinct CDR3 sequences, with less than 15% occurring only once. Sequencing input: blood. The receptors come from a man between 25 and 39 years old with Graves' hyperthyroidism that later progressed to Graves' ophthalmopathy.

The V gene is TRBV5-4, the J gene TRBJ1-2; D is perhaps TRBD1 (5 bases). V lost 8 bases and J lost 3, with 17 bases in between. CDR3 length: 14 amino acids. Germline assignment: CDR1 SGHNT and CDR2 YYREEE (reference sequence). As DNA, the CDR3 is TGTGCCAGTATGACGGACACCTCAGACTATGGCTACACCTTC. Protein sequence: CASMTDTSDYGYTF. The whole variable domain, filled in from reference TRBV5-4 and TRBJ1-2, reads ETGVTQSPTHLIKTRGQQVTLRCSSQSGHNTVSWYQQALGQGPQFIFQYYREEENGRGNFPPRFSGLQFPNYSSELNVNALELDDSALYLCASMTDTSDYGYTFGSGTRLTVV.

This clonotype was found many times. The gene calls are TRBV3-1 and TRBJ2-3; D is perhaps TRBD1 (8 bases). The CDR3 covers 16 residues. V gave up 2 bases and J gave up 1 base, with 13 bases separating them. Germline loops: CDR1 LGHDT, CDR2 YNNKEL (reference sequence). Written as DNA, the CDR3 is TGTGCCAGCAGCCAACAGGGGGCGGGGGGCACAGATACGCAGTATTTT. Its translation is CASSQQGAGGTDTQYF.

The chain couples TRBV5-1 to TRBJ2-1; tentatively, D is TRBD1 (5 bases). Germline lookup yields CDR1 SGHRS and CDR2 YFSETQ. V shed 2 bases and J shed 3 bases, with 12 bases lying between them. The CDR3 totals 15 residues. This chain's CDR3 is CASSFKAGLYNEQFF. The CDR3 DNA follows: TGCGCCAGCAGCTTCAAGGCAGGGCTCTACAATGAGCAGTTCTTC.

There are a few counts of this clonotype. The chain carries TRBV19 and TRBJ1-1; tentative D call: TRBD1 (5 bases). The CDR3 extends over 15 amino acids. V was trimmed by 5 bases and J by 1 base, leaving 14 bases between them. Germline CDR1 is LNHDA and CDR2 is SQIVND (reference sequence). The CDR3 DNA reads as TGTGCCAGTAGTTACCGGGGCCCCTGGAACACTGAAGCTTTCTTT. Translating gives CASSYRGPWNTEAFF.

This clonotype has ten or more counts. The chain joins TRBV6-1 to TRBJ1-5; D perhaps matches TRBD1 (5 bases). In germline, CDR1 is MNHNS, CDR2 SASEGT. The CDR3 sequence is 16 residues long. V lost 4 bases, J lost 4 bases, and 17 bases lay in between. DNA for the CDR3: TGTGCCAGCAGTGTATGGGACGAACAGCTTAATCAGCCCCAGCATTTT. Its protein product is CASSVWDEQLNQPQHF.

This chain uses TRBV27 with TRBJ2-7; 11 bases are shared with TRBD1. Germline V gives CDR1 MNHEY, CDR2 SMNVEV (reference sequence). The CDR3 contains 17 residues. Trimming at V came to 5 bases and at J to 0 bases, leaving 9 bases not matched to a gene. The DNA of the CDR3 is TGTGCCAGCAGTCGCCCAGCCGGGACAGGGGGCTCCTACGAGCAGTACTTC. It encodes CASSRPAGTGGSYEQYF.

The rearrangement uses TRBV29-1 and TRBJ1-1; 8 nucleotides agree with TRBD1. CDR3 length: 11 residues. Per the germline V gene, CDR1 is SQVTM and CDR2 is ANQGSEA. Unmatched junction bases numbered 6, after V lost 7 bases and J lost 8 bases. The CDR3 nucleotides read TGCAGCGGAACAGGGGGGATCGAAGCTTTCTTT. This sequence encodes CSGTGGIEAFF.

With respect to this clonotype: This clone may be a read error of a much larger clone one base away. CDR3 residues: CVSSPYTSNNSPLHF. The CDR3 DNA reads TGTGTCAGCAGCCCGTACACGTCCAATAATTCACCCCTCCACTTT. V usage is TRBV12-3 or TRBV12-4 and J usage is TRBJ1-6; D not resolved. CDR3 length equals 15 residues.

This clonotype was observed many times. The chain uses TRBV15 and TRBJ2-7; no firm D call. The CDR3 runs to 15 residues. CDR1 and CDR2 from the germline V gene are LNHNV and YYDKDF (reference sequence). V gave up 8 bases and J gave up 6 bases, with 23 bases separating them. This chain's CDR3 is CATSRPGGRLREQYF. The CDR3 coding sequence is TGTGCCACCTCCCGACCTGGCGGACGTCTTCGCGAGCAGTACTTC.

This clonotype was seen a handful of times. This sequence joins TRBV30 and TRBJ2-5; maybe TRBD1 (7 bases). V lost 8 bases and J lost 4, with 23 bases in between. From germline, CDR1 is GTSNPN and CDR2 SVGIG (reference sequence). The CDR3 runs to 15 residues. CDR3 protein: CAGEPSGGGGETQYF. CDR3 sequence (DNA): TGTGCCGGAGAACCTTCCGGAGGGGGCGGAGAGACCCAGTACTTC.